This T cell receptor (beta chain) originates from a study of OX40 agonist ivuxolimab in advanced cancers. Background on the study: The drug used for patients, ivuxolimab, was an agonistic anti-OX40 (CD134) antibody.

Individuals having autoimmune disease history or systemic immunosuppression were not enrolled. Libraries were prepared by immunoSEQ multiplex PCR; TCRdb keeps only in-frame clonotypes and omits some of them. The sample consists of over 50,000 clones, about 91% of them appearing once. This clone was detected once. The antigen remains undetermined. The study's findings and limits: The CD4+ and CD8+ T cells in the blood had expanded clonally by week 6 at 0.1 to 3.0 mg/kg.

Trimming stripped 4 bases from V and 8 bases from J, with 18 bases between. CDR1 and CDR2 (germline): MGHDK, SYGVNS. The CDR3 totals 15 residues. Material: CD4+ or CD8+ T cells sorted from blood, obtained in a trial of the OX40 agonist ivuxolimab. This rearrangement joins TRBV25-1 to TRBJ2-1; no definite D call. This clonotype was sampled from an adult with an advanced solid tumor such as melanoma, head and neck, liver or kidney cancer. In DNA form, the CDR3 reads TGTGCCAGCAGTGGGGGATTTGGAACAGTCGATGAGCAGTTCTTC. This sequence encodes CASSGGFGTVDEQFF.